These 20 T cell receptor beta chains were sequenced from one sample in a study of OX40 agonist ivuxolimab in advanced cancers. Assay: immunoSEQ multiplex PCR; the TCRdb copy retains only in-frame clones and omits some. This repertoire shows fewer than 45,000 clones, 70% to 90% found once; its top ten account for around 16%. The sequenced sample was CD4+ or CD8+ T cells sorted from blood, obtained in a trial of the OX40 agonist ivuxolimab. The origin of the receptors is an adult with an advanced solid tumor such as melanoma, head and neck, liver or kidney cancer.

V and J are TRBV6-5 and TRBJ2-7, with D possibly matching TRBD2 (6 bases). V was clipped by 6 bases and J by 3 bases, with 15 bases between them. The germline gives CDR1 MNHEY, CDR2 SVGAGI. The CDR3 has 14 amino acids. The CDR3 DNA reads as TGTGCCAGCAGCCCCGGGACTTACCACTACGAGCAGTACTTC. It translates to CASSPGTYHYEQYF.

This rearrangement joins TRBV5-1 to TRBJ2-5, with a weak D call TRBD1 (6 bases). This CDR3 region has 14 residues. Trimming shortened V by 5 bases and J by 1 base, and 12 bases separated the two germline ends. Germline CDR1 SGHRS, CDR2 YFSETQ. The CDR3 DNA is TGCGCCAGCAGGGGACAAATTCCCCAAGAGACCCAGTACTTC. This codes for CASRGQIPQETQYF.

This chain links TRBV15 with TRBJ1-1; D remains ambiguous. V was clipped by 5 bases and J by 3 bases, with 7 bases between them. The CDR3 is 12 amino acids. Germline V lookup: CDR1 LNHNV, CDR2 YYDKDF (reference sequence). CDR3 region: CATSPGYTEAFF. The CDR3 DNA reads TGTGCCACCAGCCCAGGTTACACTGAAGCTTTCTTT.

The chain employs TRBV5-1 and TRBJ1-1; perhaps TRBD1 as D (6 bases). The CDR3 has 16 residues. Trimming took off 3 bases at V and 2 bases at J, with 17 bases between the two ends. Germline loops: CDR1 SGHRS, CDR2 YFSETQ. The CDR3 spells CASSSIQGIGNTEAFF. The CDR3 DNA reads as TGCGCCAGCAGCTCGATCCAGGGGATCGGAAACACTGAAGCTTTCTTT.

CDR3 coding DNA: TGTGCCACCAACGGAGACAGGAGCGGCAATGAGCAGTTCTTC. It codes for CATNGDRSGNEQFF. J is TRBJ2-1 and V is TRBV27; TRBD1 might be the D (6 bases). Germline lookup yields CDR1 MNHEY and CDR2 SMNVEV (reference sequence). CDR3 size: 14 residues. V lost 10 bases and J 6 bases, leaving 19 bases between the germline ends.

This clone occurred once. The sample has other DNA sequences that encode this CDR3 too. This rearrangement joins TRBV9 to TRBJ2-1; D is ambiguous. The CDR3 contains 13 residues. Trimming removed 0 bases from V and 1 base from J, with 2 bases in between. Germline lookup yields CDR1 SGDLS and CDR2 YYNGEE. The CDR3 is CASSVGSYNEQFF. The CDR3 region has the DNA TGTGCCAGCAGCGTAGGATCCTACAATGAGCAGTTCTTC.

A word on this clone: At the DNA level, this CDR3 is encoded by other sequences in the same sample as well. This sequence joins TRBV7-8 and TRBJ2-7; D uncertain. Germline V lookup: CDR1 SGHVS, CDR2 FQNEAQ. CDR3 size: 12 residues. V was trimmed by 1 base and J by 2 bases, leaving 3 bases between them. The CDR3 region has the DNA TGTGCCAGCAGCTTAGTCCCCTACGAGCAGTACTTC. This translates into CASSLVPYEQYF. Together with reference TRBV7-8 and TRBJ2-7, the CDR3 gives the full variable domain: GAGVSQSPRYKVAKRGQDVALRCDPISGHVSLFWYQQALGQGPEFLTYFQNEAQLDKSGLPSDRFFAERPEGSVSTLKIQRTQQEDSAVYLCASSLVPYEQYFGPGTRLTVT.

The V and J genes are TRBV7-9 and TRBJ2-2; unclear D gene. The V end was cut by 5 bases, the J end by 7 bases, with 11 bases between. This CDR3 region has 13 residues. Per germline, CDR1 SEHNR and CDR2 FQNEAQ (reference sequence). For the CDR3, the DNA is TGTGCCAGCAGCGTCGAGCCCCACGGGGAGCTGTTTTTT. Encoded protein: CASSVEPHGELFF.

The chain joins TRBV5-1 to TRBJ2-7; no reliable D call. V lost 3 bases and J lost 0, with 7 bases in between. CDR1 is SGHRS, CDR2 YFSETQ, per germline. This CDR3 region has 13 residues. In nucleotides, the CDR3 is TGCGCCAGCAGCTGGAGAAGCTCCTACGAGCAGTACTTC. As protein: CASSWRSSYEQYF.

This sequence joins TRBV6-6 and TRBJ1-6; the match to TRBD1 covers 8 bases. Germline V lookup: CDR1 MNHNY, CDR2 SVGAGI (reference sequence). This CDR3 is built from 15 residues. Trimming at V came to 2 bases and at J to 9 bases, leaving 6 bases not matched to a gene. This CDR3 is CASSYPGTGASPLHF. The CDR3 bases are TGTGCCAGCAGTTACCCGGGGACAGGAGCTTCACCCCTCCACTTT.

The chain employs TRBV29-1 and TRBJ2-2, with D possibly TRBD1 on 5 matching bases. CDR1 is SQVTM and CDR2 is ANQGSEA in the germline V gene. The V and J ends lost 5 bases and 9 bases respectively, with 7 bases between them. This CDR3 has 10 amino acids. For the CDR3, the DNA is TGCAGCGTTTTGGACAGGGAGCTGTTTTTT. It translates to CSVLDRELFF.

This chain connects TRBV27 to TRBJ2-1, with 8 bases aligning to TRBD2. Unmatched junction bases numbered 6, after V lost 5 bases and J lost 6 bases. The germline CDR1 and CDR2 sequences are MNHEY and SMNVEV (reference sequence). CDR3 length: 14 residues. The CDR3 loop is CASSAGLVGNEQFF. CDR3 nucleotide sequence: TGTGCCAGCAGTGCGGGACTAGTCGGCAATGAGCAGTTCTTC.

The chain is built from TRBV7-9 and TRBJ2-1; a possible D gene is TRBD1 (6 bases). V lost 2 bases and J 7 bases, leaving 15 bases between the germline ends. The CDR3 has 15 amino acids. Per the germline V gene, CDR1 is SEHNR and CDR2 is FQNEAQ (reference sequence). CDR3 in DNA: TGTGCCAGCAGCTTAAGGGACAAGCCGGGAAATGAGCAGTTCTTC. It codes for CASSLRDKPGNEQFF.

The V gene is TRBV28, the J gene TRBJ1-5; no reliable D call. Trimming cost V 5 bases and J 0 bases, with 11 bases left between them. The germline gives CDR1 MDHEN, CDR2 SYDVKM. This CDR3 region has 15 residues. CDR3 bases: TGTGCCAGCAGTAAACGGACGTATAGCAATCAGCCCCAGCATTTT. Translating gives CASSKRTYSNQPQHF.

The rearrangement joins TRBV11-2 to TRBJ1-1; D remains unclear. V gave up 2 bases and J gave up 1 base, with 5 bases separating them. In germline, CDR1 is SGHAT, CDR2 FQNNGV. The length of the CDR3 is 13 residues. The CDR3 DNA is TGTGCCAGCAGCTTAAACCAGAACACTGAAGCTTTCTTT. This sequence encodes CASSLNQNTEAFF.

The V call is TRBV4-2, the J call TRBJ2-3; TRBD1 aligns across 7 bases. J was trimmed by 4 bases and V by 3 bases; bases with no gene match: 13. The CDR3 contains 17 residues. CDR1 and CDR2 from the germline V gene are LGHNA and YNFKEQ. The chain's CDR3 is CASSHPEGASGSDTQYF. The DNA of the CDR3 is TGTGCCAGCAGCCATCCCGAGGGGGCCTCGGGATCAGATACGCAGTATTTT.

This chain uses TRBV7-8 with TRBJ2-2; 10 bases match TRBD2. The V segment lost 7 bases and the J segment 5 bases; nucleotides outside the gene matches: 4. Germline V lookup: CDR1 SGHVS, CDR2 FQNEAQ. The CDR3 runs to 14 residues. The DNA of the CDR3 is TGTGCCAGCACTTGGACTAGCGGAACCGGGGAGCTGTTTTTT. This encodes CASTWTSGTGELFF.

On this clone: Compared with germline, one end of the junction differs, possibly owing to a read error. CDR3 region: CASRRGGAYEQYF. For the CDR3, the DNA is TGTGCCAGCAGGCGAGGGGGGGCCTACGAGCAGTACTTC. The V gene is TRBV4-1, the J gene TRBJ2-7; D is possibly TRBD2 (7 bases). This CDR3 contains 13 residues. Germline V gives CDR1 MGHRA, CDR2 YSYEKL.

The CDR3 reads CASSSLAASYNEQFF. CDR3 coding DNA: TGTGCCAGCAGCTCTCTAGCGGCCTCGTACAATGAGCAGTTCTTC. J is TRBJ2-1 and V is TRBV11-2, with TRBD2 matching over 7 bases. The CDR3 totals 15 residues. Losses at the gene ends were 4 bases for V and 4 bases for J; bases not matched to a gene: 7. Germline V gene lookup returns CDR1 SGHAT and CDR2 FQNNGV.

V is TRBV2 and J is TRBJ1-2, with D hard to call. This CDR3 spans 13 amino acids. V was shortened by 10 bases and J by 8 bases, with 20 bases between the two germline ends. Per germline, CDR1 SNHLY and CDR2 FYNNEI. The CDR3 region is CATPPGAGSGYTF. CDR3 coding DNA: TGTGCCACCCCCCCGGGCGCTGGGAGCGGCTACACCTTC.